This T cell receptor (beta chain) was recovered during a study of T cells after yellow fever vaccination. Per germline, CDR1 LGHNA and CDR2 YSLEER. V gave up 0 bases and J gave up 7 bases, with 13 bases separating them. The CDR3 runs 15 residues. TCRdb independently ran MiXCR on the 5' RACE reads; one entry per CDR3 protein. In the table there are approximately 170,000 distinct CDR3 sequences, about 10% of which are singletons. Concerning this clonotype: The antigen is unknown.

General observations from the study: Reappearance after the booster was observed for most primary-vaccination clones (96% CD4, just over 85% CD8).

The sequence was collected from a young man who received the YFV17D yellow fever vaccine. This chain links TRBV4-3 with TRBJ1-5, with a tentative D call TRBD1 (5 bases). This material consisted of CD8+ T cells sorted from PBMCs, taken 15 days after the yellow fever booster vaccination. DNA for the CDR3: TGCGCCAGCAGCCAAGATGAGGGGATGGGGCAGCCCCAGCATTTT. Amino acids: CASSQDEGMGQPQHF.